What follows are 19 T cell receptor beta chains derived from one specimen sequenced in a study of blood T cell repertoires in COVID-19. Sequencing used immunoSEQ multiplex PCR; TCRdb keeps in-frame clones, though not all of them. The table lists about 65,000 clones, approximately 95% of them singletons, with about 3% in the top ten. Sequences were obtained from peripheral blood. The receptors originated from a man between 65 and 80 years old with active COVID-19.

The chain uses TRBV12-3 or TRBV12-4 and TRBJ1-2; tentatively, D is TRBD1 (5 bases). CDR3 length equals 13 residues. The V end lost 3 bases, the J end lost 3 bases, and 8 bases lay between the germline ends. The CDR3 loop is CASSFGGDYGYTF. The CDR3 bases are TGTGCCAGCAGTTTTGGGGGGGACTATGGCTACACCTTC.

The V call is TRBV5-4, the J call TRBJ2-3, with 9 bases lining up with TRBD1. Germline V gives CDR1 SGHNT, CDR2 YYREEE (reference sequence). The CDR3 is 16 amino acids. The V gene end was trimmed by 2 bases and the J gene end by 6 bases; junction bases not matched to a gene: 10. The CDR3 DNA reads TGTGCCAGCAGCTTCCCCAGACAGGGGGTGGCGGATACGCAGTATTTT. It translates to CASSFPRQGVADTQYF.

The V gene is TRBV5-4, the J gene TRBJ2-3; the match to TRBD1 covers 12 bases. Germline V gives CDR1 SGHNT, CDR2 YYREEE (reference sequence). The V and J ends lost 8 bases and 1 base, in that order; junction bases with no gene match: 8. The CDR3 runs 16 residues. Here the CDR3 DNA reads TGTGCCAGTAGCGGGACAGGGGGCTACGGCACAGATACGCAGTATTTT. Its protein is CASSGTGGYGTDTQYF.

V is TRBV18 and J is TRBJ2-5, with 11 bases aligning to TRBD1. Losses at the gene ends were 6 bases for V and 2 bases for J; bases not matched to a gene: 14. Germline CDR1 and CDR2: KGHSH and LQKENI. The CDR3 totals 18 residues. This chain's CDR3 is CASSWTGTGGMTQETQYF. The DNA for the CDR3 is TGTGCCAGCTCGTGGACCGGGACAGGGGGGATGACTCAAGAGACCCAGTACTTC.

The chain is built from TRBV5-5 and TRBJ1-4, with 10 bases lining up with TRBD1. The CDR3 totals 16 residues. CDR1 is SGHKS and CDR2 is YYEKEE in the germline V gene (reference sequence). Trimming removed 3 bases from V and 0 bases from J; junction bases left unmatched: 2. For the CDR3, the DNA is TGTGCCAGCAGCTACGGGACAGGGGCAACTAATGAAAAACTGTTTTTT. This translates into CASSYGTGATNEKLFF.

The chain uses TRBV18 and TRBJ2-1; tentative D call: TRBD2 (6 bases). This CDR3 comprises 13 residues. Trimming left V 2 bases short and J 7 bases short, with 9 bases between. The V gene's germline CDR1 is KGHSH and CDR2 LQKENI. CDR3 region: CASSPVGGNEQFF. DNA of the CDR3: TGTGCCAGCTCACCAGTTGGGGGGAATGAGCAGTTCTTC.

The chain combines TRBV13 with TRBJ2-1, with D possibly TRBD2 on 6 matching bases. V shed 4 bases and J shed 5 bases, with 18 bases lying between them. CDR3 length: 16 residues. Per germline, CDR1 PRHDT and CDR2 FYEKMQ (reference sequence). CDR3 sequence: CASSSQRGDRHNEQFF. CDR3 DNA sequence: TGTGCCAGCAGCTCCCAACGCGGGGACCGACACAATGAGCAGTTCTTC. Variable domain in full (rest from reference TRBV13 and TRBJ2-1): AAGVIQSPRHLIKEKRETATLKCYPIPRHDTVYWYQQGPGQDPQFLISFYEKMQSDKGSIPDRFSAQQFSDYHSELNMSSLELGDSALYFCASSSQRGDRHNEQFFGPGTRLTVL.

This rearrangement joins TRBV5-1 to TRBJ1-2; D uncertain. CDR3 length: 13 residues. Trimming stripped 0 bases from V and 4 bases from J, with 7 bases between. Per germline, CDR1 SGHRS and CDR2 YFSETQ. The chain's CDR3 is CASSLAPTYGYTF. The CDR3 DNA reads as TGCGCCAGCAGCTTGGCCCCTACCTATGGCTACACCTTC.

The chain combines TRBV5-1 with TRBJ1-6; possible D gene TRBD1, 5 bases. This CDR3 is 15 amino acids long. The germline CDR1 and CDR2 sequences are SGHRS and YFSETQ. Trimming took 0 bases from V and 7 from J, leaving 11 bases between them. CDR3 sequence reads: CASSLAGGGNSPLHF. CDR3 DNA sequence: TGCGCCAGCAGCTTGGCGGGGGGGGGAAATTCACCCCTCCACTTT.

The chain recombines TRBV6-1 with TRBJ2-3; TRBD2 agrees at 10 bases. The CDR3 spans 19 residues. V gave up 1 base and J gave up 1 base; unmatched junction bases: 11. Germline CDR1 and CDR2: MNHNS and SASEGT. This chain's CDR3 is CASSEGPRWGTSGTDTQYF. The CDR3 nucleotides read TGTGCCAGCAGTGAAGGGCCCAGGTGGGGGACTAGCGGCACAGATACGCAGTATTTT.

The V call is TRBV3-1 (or the pseudogene TRBV3-2), the J call TRBJ1-2, with D possibly TRBD1 on 5 matching bases. Germline lookup yields CDR1 LGHDT and CDR2 YNNKEL (reference sequence). V gave up 4 bases and J gave up 3 bases, with 9 bases separating them. The CDR3 is made up of 13 amino acids. The CDR3 DNA reads TGTGCCAGCAGCCCTCAGGGTTACTATGGCTACACCTTC. Encoded protein: CASSPQGYYGYTF.

The rearrangement uses TRBV19 and TRBJ1-6, with 7 bases lining up with TRBD1. Germline loops: CDR1 LNHDA, CDR2 SQIVND (reference sequence). The CDR3 extends over 15 amino acids. Trimming at V came to 8 bases and at J to 7 bases, leaving 11 bases not matched to a gene. The CDR3 nucleotides read TGTGCCAGTTCGCCCAGGGGGAACGCCAATTCACCCCTCCACTTT. It is translated as CASSPRGNANSPLHF.

The chain combines TRBV5-6 with TRBJ2-1; 11 bases align to TRBD1. The ends lost 4 bases at V and 6 bases at J; junction bases unmatched: 6. Germline CDR1 is SGHDT and CDR2 is YYEEEE. The CDR3 loop spans 15 amino acids. CDR3 in DNA: TGTGCCAGCAGCCATACCGGGACAGGGGGCAATGAGCAGTTCTTC. Translated, it gives CASSHTGTGGNEQFF.

The chain is built from TRBV7-2 and TRBJ1-1; 7 nucleotides align to TRBD1. Trimming at V came to 2 bases and at J to 3 bases, leaving 3 bases not matched to a gene. The CDR3 sequence is 14 residues long. The germline V gene has CDR1 SGHTA and CDR2 FQGNSA. The CDR3 DNA reads TGTGCCAGCAGCTTAAGGGGGCGGGACACTGAAGCTTTCTTT. Its translation is CASSLRGRDTEAFF.

The gene calls are TRBV11-3 and TRBJ1-6; a possible D gene is TRBD1 (6 bases). V lost 6 bases, J lost 7 bases, and 16 bases lay in between. This CDR3 region has 15 residues. Per germline, CDR1 SGHNT and CDR2 YENEEA. CDR3 amino acids: CASSLNTGSNSPLHF. CDR3 in DNA: TGTGCCAGCAGTTTAAACACAGGGTCCAATTCACCCCTCCACTTT.

A single count supports this clone. This chain links TRBV2 with TRBJ2-5; 10 positions match TRBD1. Germline lookup yields CDR1 SNHLY and CDR2 FYNNEI. The V gene end was trimmed by 4 bases and the J gene end by 2 bases; junction bases not matched to a gene: 4. This CDR3 has 15 amino acids. This CDR3 is CASSGQGAGQETQYF. For the CDR3, the DNA is TGTGCCAGCAGTGGACAGGGGGCAGGTCAAGAGACCCAGTACTTC.

The CDR3 here is CASSLSRWGEETQYF. CDR3 sequence (DNA): TGTGCCAGCAGCTTATCCCGGTGGGGGGAAGAGACCCAGTACTTC. The chain couples TRBV11-3 to TRBJ2-5, with D perhaps matching TRBD2 (6 bases). The ends were cut back, 2 bases at V and 3 bases at J, with 13 bases in the middle. This CDR3 contains 15 residues. Germline CDR1 SGHNT, CDR2 YENEEA.

The rearrangement uses TRBV12-1 and TRBJ2-3; the D call of TRBD2 is as the table states it, not checked on the DNA. TRBV12-1 is reported as a pseudogene. The CDR3 totals 16 residues. CDR3 sequence (DNA): TGTGCCAGCAGCCTTCCCAGTAGCGTAGACACAGATACGCAGTATTTT. It translates to CASSLPSSVDTDTQYF.

The chain carries TRBV3-1 (or the pseudogene TRBV3-2) and TRBJ2-7; D perhaps matches TRBD1 (5 bases). CDR3 size: 13 residues. Germline CDR1 and CDR2: LGHDT and YNNKEL (reference sequence). The V end was cut by 0 bases, the J end by 6 bases, with 9 bases between. The CDR3 is CASSQDSQGEQYF. The DNA of the CDR3 is TGTGCCAGCAGCCAAGATTCGCAGGGCGAGCAGTACTTC.